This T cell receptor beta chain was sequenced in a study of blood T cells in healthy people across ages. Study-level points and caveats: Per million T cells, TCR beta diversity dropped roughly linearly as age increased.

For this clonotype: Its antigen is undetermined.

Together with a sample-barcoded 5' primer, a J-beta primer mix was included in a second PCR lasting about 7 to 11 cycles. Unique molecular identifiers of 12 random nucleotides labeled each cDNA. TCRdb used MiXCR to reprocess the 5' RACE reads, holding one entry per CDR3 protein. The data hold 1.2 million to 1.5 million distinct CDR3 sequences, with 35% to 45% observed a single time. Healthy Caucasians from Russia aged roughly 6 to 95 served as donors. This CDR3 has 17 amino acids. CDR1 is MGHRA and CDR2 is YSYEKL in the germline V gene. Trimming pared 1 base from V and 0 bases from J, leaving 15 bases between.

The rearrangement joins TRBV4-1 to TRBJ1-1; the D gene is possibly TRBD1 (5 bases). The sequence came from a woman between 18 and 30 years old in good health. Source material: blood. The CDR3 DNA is TGCGCCAGCAGCCAAGGTCCCGGCCAGGGCATGAACACTGAAGCTTTCTTT. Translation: CASSQGPGQGMNTEAFF.